This paragraph covers one T cell receptor (beta chain) sequence. Using immunoSEQ multiplex PCR, the repertoire was profiled, and TCRdb retains in-frame clones only, with some absent. This table has under 40,000 clones, roughly 87% appearing once. Trimming shortened V by 11 bases and J by 5 bases, and 19 bases separated the two germline ends. CDR1 is MNHNS, CDR2 SASEGT, per germline. The CDR3 is 13 residues long. This record comes from a study of PD-L1 blockade in urothelial cancer. Study in general: About 90% of the roughly 29 patients were men with bladder-origin urothelial cancer. Blood was evaluated 3 weeks (second dose) and 6 weeks after therapy began. Each patient had 0 to 3 earlier chemotherapy regimens.

Sample numbers ranged from 1 to 8 per patient, encompassing pretreatment and on-treatment collections. The TCR originated in a man aged 65 to 85 with urothelial cancer. Sequenced here: PBMCs, sampled around atezolizumab (anti-PD-L1) treatment. The chain combines TRBV6-1 with TRBJ2-7; D may be TRBD2 (7 bases). The CDR3 sequence: CAVGGGGFNEQYF. The CDR3 DNA is TGTGCCGTAGGGGGGGGAGGTTTCAACGAGCAGTACTTC.